Listed below are T cell receptor beta chains from one sample, sequenced in a study of blood T cell repertoires in COVID-19. Libraries were prepared by immunoSEQ multiplex PCR; TCRdb keeps only in-frame clonotypes and omits some of them. The table records 160,000 or so clones, more than 70% of them present only once. The specimen was peripheral blood. These receptors all come from a man aged 55 to 70 with acute or convalescent COVID-19. CDR3s include the opening cysteine and the closing phenylalanine or tryptophan. The order of the fields is D gene, clone size, J gene, V gene, CDR3 DNA, CDR3 protein. The D gene is left open where the match is weak. Some rows have no size entry. The others give once, few or many, or a class for an expanded clone.

>.|once|TRBJ1-4|TRBV6-5
TGTGCCAGCAGTTTCCGGGACAAAGGTGAAAAACTGTTTTTT
CASSFRDKGEKLFF
>.|.|TRBJ2-1|TRBV11-2
TGTGCCAGCAGCTTAGATTCCCGATCCGGAGGACGCTCCTACAATGAGCAGTTCTTC
CASSLDSRSGGRSYNEQFF
>.|.|TRBJ2-1|TRBV24-1
TGTGCCACCAGTGATGCCCCGGGACAAGGATTTACTGAGCAGTTCTTC
CATSDAPGQGFTEQFF
>TRBD1|once|TRBJ1-6|TRBV5-4
TGTGCCAGCAGTTTGAGGACAGGGGCCAATAATTCACCCCTCCACTTT
CASSLRTGANNSPLHF
>.|.|TRBJ2-4|TRBV12-3/TRBV12-4
TGTGCCAGCTTGGGGGCGGGAGAAAACATTCAGTACTTC
CASLGAGENIQYF
>.|.|TRBJ2-7|TRBV3-1/TRBV3-2
TGTGCCAGCAGCCCCCCCCAGGCCGCCTCCTACGAGCAGTACTTC
CASSPPQAASYEQYF
>TRBD2|.|TRBJ2-7|TRBV7-2
TGTGCCAGCAGCCATACTAGCGGGGTCTACGAGCAGTACTTC
CASSHTSGVYEQYF
>.|.|TRBJ2-4|TRBV6-1
TGTGCCAGCAGTGATCGAGGTATTGGCATTCAGTACTTC
CASSDRGIGIQYF
>.|.|TRBJ1-4|TRBV13
TGTGCCAGCAGCCCGGGGATTTCTAATGAAAAACTGTTTTTT
CASSPGISNEKLFF
>TRBD1|.|TRBJ1-1|TRBV12-5
TGTGCTAGTGGCCAGGGACAGGGTTTAGCTTTCTTT
CASGQGQGLAFF
>TRBD1|.|TRBJ2-1|TRBV15
TGTGCCACCAGCAGACCACCGGGACAGGGGCTAGATGAGCAGTTCTTC
CATSRPPGQGLDEQFF
>TRBD1|.|TRBJ1-2|TRBV5-1
TGCGCCAGCAGCTTTGGTCAGGGGGAAGGGGGCTACACCTTC
CASSFGQGEGGYTF
>.|.|TRBJ2-5|TRBV13
TGTGCCAGCAGCTTAGTCACAGACGCCCAAGAGACCCAGTACTTC
CASSLVTDAQETQYF
>TRBD2|once|TRBJ2-4|TRBV19
TGTGCCAGTAGTAAAACCCTGCGGGGGTCCAACATTCAGTACTTC
CASSKTLRGSNIQYF
>TRBD1|.|TRBJ2-1|TRBV27
TGTGCCAGCAACTCTGTAGACAGGGGCCCGGAAAATGAGCAGTTCTTC
CASNSVDRGPENEQFF
>TRBD1|few|TRBJ2-5|TRBV20-1
TGCAGTGCTAGTATTGACAGGGTACAAGAGACCCAGTACTTC
CSASIDRVQETQYF
>.|few|TRBJ1-3|TRBV7-9
TGTGCCAGCAGCTTTCAGGGCAGCAACTCTGGAAACACCATATATTTT
CASSFQGSNSGNTIYF
>.|.|TRBJ1-2|TRBV6-5
TGTGCCAGCAGTACAGGACAGTCTAACTATGGCTACACCTTC
CASSTGQSNYGYTF
>TRBD1|.|TRBJ1-6|TRBV5-1
TGCGCCAGCAGCACCCAGACAGGGTATAATTCACCCCTCCACTTT
CASSTQTGYNSPLHF
>.|.|TRBJ1-2|TRBV5-4
TGTGCCAGCAGCTTGGGAGGGATCAACTATGGCTACACCTTC
CASSLGGINYGYTF
>TRBD1|.|TRBJ2-3|TRBV6-2/TRBV6-3
TGTGCCAGCAGCCCAGGACAGGCGCTGACAGATACGCAGTATTTT
CASSPGQALTDTQYF
>.|.|TRBJ2-3|TRBV5-1
TGCGCCAGCAGCAATCCCGGGACAGATACGCAGTATTTT
CASSNPGTDTQYF
>TRBD1|.|TRBJ1-2|TRBV7-8
TGTGCCAGCAGCCATACAGGGGGGTATGGCTACACCTTC
CASSHTGGYGYTF
>.|.|TRBJ2-3|TRBV6-2/TRBV6-3
TGTGCCAGCAGTCGCTCGCCCGAGGCTGGCACAGATACGCAGTATTTT
CASSRSPEAGTDTQYF
>.|.|TRBJ2-7|TRBV4-3
TGCGCCAGCAGCCAAGATTTGGGGGGATACGAGCAGTACTTC
CASSQDLGGYEQYF
>.|.|TRBJ2-7|TRBV2
TGTGCCAGCAGTGATCCCCACAGGGACTATTCCTACGAGCAGTACTTC
CASSDPHRDYSYEQYF
>TRBD1|.|TRBJ1-4|TRBV6-1
TGTGCCAGCAGTGAGAACAGGGGAAATAATGAAAAACTGTTTTTT
CASSENRGNNEKLFF
>TRBD1|.|TRBJ1-2|TRBV10-3
TGTGCCATCAGTGAGACTACAGGGGAGCTAAATGGCTACACCTTC
CAISETTGELNGYTF
>TRBD2|once|TRBJ2-3|TRBV3-1/TRBV3-2
TGTGCCAGCAGCCAGGCGGGGGGGCGGACAGCAACAGATACGCAGTATTTT
CASSQAGGRTATDTQYF
>TRBD1|.|TRBJ2-7|TRBV5-1
TGCGCCAGCAGCTTCGGGACAGATAATTACGAGCAGTACTTC
CASSFGTDNYEQYF
>.|.|TRBJ1-4|TRBV19
TGTGCCAGTAGTCTACGACAGGCCCAAGGGGAACTGTTTTTT
CASSLRQAQGELFF
>.|few|TRBJ1-4|TRBV18
TGTGCCAGCTCAGCCAACAGGAATGAAAAACTGTTTTTT
CASSANRNEKLFF
>TRBD1|.|TRBJ1-2|TRBV12-3/TRBV12-4
TGTGCCAGCAGGAGACAGGGGAGCGGCTACACCTTC
CASRRQGSGYTF
>TRBD1|.|TRBJ2-2|TRBV4-1
TGCGCCAGCAGCCAAGAGGGACCCGGGACAGCGAACACCGGGGAGCTGTTTTTT
CASSQEGPGTANTGELFF
>TRBD1|.|TRBJ2-1|TRBV2
TGTGCCAGCAGTGACCTACTAGGACAGGGAAATTACAATGAGCAGTTCTTC
CASSDLLGQGNYNEQFF
>.|few|TRBJ1-2|TRBV6-5
TGTGCCAGCTCCCCCGGGACACACTATGGCTACACCTTC
CASSPGTHYGYTF
>TRBD1|.|TRBJ1-5|TRBV7-2
TGTGCCAGCAGCCTGGGGACAGGGAGGACCCAGCCCCAGCATTTT
CASSLGTGRTQPQHF
>TRBD1|.|TRBJ1-6|TRBV4-1
TGCGCCAGCAGCCCGGACAGGGGGTTTAATTCACCCCTCCACTTT
CASSPDRGFNSPLHF
>.|.|TRBJ1-1|TRBV25-1
TGTGCCAGCAGTGATTTTCGAGGGATCGCTGAAGCTTTCTTT
CASSDFRGIAEAFF
>TRBD1|.|TRBJ2-3|TRBV7-9
TGTGCCAGCAGCTTAGGATCCGGGACAGGGAGGACAGATACGCAGTATTTT
CASSLGSGTGRTDTQYF
>.|.|TRBJ1-2|TRBV30
TGTGCCTGGAGTGCGGGGAGTTGGGGCTACACCTTC
CAWSAGSWGYTF
>TRBD1|few|TRBJ1-5|TRBV3-1/TRBV3-2
TGTGCCAGCAGCCGAGCCGGGACAGGGGGACAGCCCCAGCATTTT
CASSRAGTGGQPQHF
>TRBD1|.|TRBJ1-2|TRBV19
TGTGCCAGTACCGAGGGGACAGGGGGCATGTATGGCTACACCTTC
CASTEGTGGMYGYTF
>.|once|TRBJ2-5|TRBV30
TGTGCCTGGAGTGCTCTCCTCCGCGGGGAGACCCAGTACTTC
CAWSALLRGETQYF
>.|.|TRBJ2-7|TRBV2
TGTGCCAGCAGGCGGGACCTCCAAGCCTACGAGCAGTACTTC
CASRRDLQAYEQYF
>TRBD1|.|TRBJ1-2|TRBV5-1
TGCGCCAGCAGCTCCACAGGGGGCATGAACTATGGCTACACCTTC
CASSSTGGMNYGYTF
>TRBD1|once|TRBJ1-5|TRBV2
TGTGCCAGCAGGCTGGACAGGGCTTATCAGCCCCAGCATTTT
CASRLDRAYQPQHF
>.|.|TRBJ2-3|TRBV19
TGTGCCAGTAGTATTGGGGCGGGGACAGATACGCAGTATTTT
CASSIGAGTDTQYF
>.|.|TRBJ1-1|TRBV6-1
TGTGCCAGCAGTGAACTATACAGTGGCGCTTTCTTT
CASSELYSGAFF
>.|.|TRBJ2-3|TRBV5-4
TGTGCCAGCAGCCTGAGGAAGTTCACAGATACGCAGTATTTT
CASSLRKFTDTQYF
>TRBD1|few|TRBJ1-2|TRBV18
TGTGCCAGCTCACCCCCGGCGGACAGGGTGGATACCTTC
CASSPPADRVDTF
>TRBD1|.|TRBJ1-2|TRBV3-1/TRBV3-2
TGTGCCAGCAGCCAAGATCTGTACAGGGGTAACTATGGCTACACCTTC
CASSQDLYRGNYGYTF
>TRBD2|.|TRBJ2-2|TRBV30
TGTGCCTGGAGTCCAGGACTAGGAACCGGGGAGCTGTTTTTT
CAWSPGLGTGELFF
>.|once|TRBJ1-1|TRBV5-1
TGCGCCAGCAGCTTGGGGAGCCTAACCACTGAAGCTTTCTTT
CASSLGSLTTEAFF
>.|.|TRBJ2-3|TRBV7-9
TGTGCCAGCAGCCCCGGGAGAGATACGCAGTATTTT
CASSPGRDTQYF